This T cell receptor (beta chain) originates from a study of technical replicates of blood from a few donors. There are 13 residues in the CDR3. Deletions cut 3 bases from V and 5 bases from J, with 10 bases between. Looked up from germline, CDR1 is LGHNA and CDR2 is YSLEER. The data were produced by immunoSEQ multiplex PCR, yet TCRdb's version contains in-frame clones alone and is incomplete. This table holds 50,000 to 70,000 clones, just over 90% found once. Sequences were obtained from PBMCs. This clonotype was sampled from a human donor in good health. Some clones in this sample may be carry-over from other donors' samples. The chain is built from TRBV4-3 and TRBJ1-1; D not resolved. Here the CDR3 reads CASSQMSGTEAFF. The CDR3 bases are TGCGCCAGCAGCCAGATGTCCGGGACTGAAGCTTTCTTT.